This TCR beta chain was captured in a study of response to subunit inactivated influenza vaccine (dated 2018 in TCRdb). The study in broad terms: The study used deep quantitative T cell receptor repertoire profiling to track responses to a trivalent subunit inactivated influenza vaccine.

The research as a whole found: It was suggested by the authors that each seasonal influenza vaccination may recruit only a limited number of new T cells.

The library relied on RT-PCR. Sequencing was carried out with an Illumina HiSeq 2500. The public reads were run again by TCRdb, first through fastp at Q25 and then through MiXCR, and only productive beta chains were kept. CDR3 protein duplicates are merged, each entry listing the most common genes and DNA. The sample table shows roughly 670,000 distinct CDR3 sequences, and approximately 15% are seen once. Approximately 7.6% of the sample is taken by the ten largest. Comment on this clonotype: Its antigen is currently not known. No base-level quality is on record; no much larger clone is a single base apart.

The CDR3 runs 13 amino acids, cysteine and phenylalanine included. CDR3 DNA only is kept here, 39 bases in frame from base 1. V is shortened by 6 bases, J by 5 bases, and the region joining them spans 13 bases. This sequence originates from a man aged 50 or older who received an inactivated influenza vaccine. Donor details come from another sample of the same person, matched by shared clones. Material: PBMCs from blood, obtained 14 days before vaccination. The chain uses TRBV12-3 or TRBV12-4 and TRBJ1-2, with the identity of the D gene unclear. The DNA sequence follows: TGTGCCAGCAGCATGAGGAGAGGATATGGCTACACCTTC. Its protein is CASSMRRGYGYTF.